What follows are 11 T cell receptor beta chains derived from one specimen sequenced in a study of regulatory T cells in long-lasting Graves disease. Researchers made TCR beta libraries by using iRepertoire HTBI primers and running Arm-PCR on CDR3 regions. TCRdb reprocessed the multiplex PCR reads via MiXCR and lists one record per CDR3 protein. Among approximately 560,000 distinct CDR3 sequences, 15% to 20% were seen once, and the ten largest hold approximately 12%. Sample time point: newly diagnosed GD, antithyroid drugs for less than 3 months. Preparation of the TCR library used RNA extracted from PBMCs. A further study also used this sample, focusing on T cells in Graves' hyperthyroidism and ophthalmopathy.

The material was peripheral blood mononuclear cells (PBMCs), obtained at new diagnosis, from a patient treated with antithyroid drugs. These receptors all stem from a man aged 18 to 30 with Graves disease.

This chain connects TRBV20-1 to TRBJ1-2; tentatively, D is TRBD1 (5 bases). Trimming left V 5 bases short and J 12 bases short, with 13 bases between. Per the germline V gene, CDR1 is DFQATT and CDR2 is SNEGSKA (reference sequence). CDR3 length equals 10 residues. The CDR3 DNA is TGCAGTGCTGAGACAGTGCGGAACACCTTC. Protein: CSAETVRNTF.

This clonotype was seen many times. The rearrangement links TRBV6-5 to TRBJ2-7; D is unclear. This CDR3 comprises 15 residues. Per the germline V gene, CDR1 is MNHEY and CDR2 is SVGAGI. With 1 base removed from V and 5 bases from J, the gap between germline ends came to 15 bases. CDR3 loop: CASSYWAMGSNEQYF. In nucleotides, the CDR3 is TGTGCCAGCAGTTACTGGGCTATGGGGTCCAACGAGCAGTACTTC.

In its sample, this clonotype was seen a few times. Here the CDR3 DNA reads TGTGCCAGCAGGGACAGCAGCACAGATACGCAGTATTTT. Protein: CASRDSSTDTQYF. The chain uses TRBV12-3 or TRBV12-4 and TRBJ2-3, with a tentative D call TRBD1 (6 bases). This CDR3 is built from 13 residues. V was shortened by 6 bases and J by 0 bases, with 7 bases between the two germline ends.

This clonotype has just a few counts. The J gene is TRBJ2-2, the V gene TRBV5-1, with D unresolved. Germline CDR1 reads SGHRS; CDR2 reads YFSETQ. The CDR3 consists of 13 residues. V was pared by 3 bases and J by 7 bases, with 10 bases between. The CDR3 loop is CASSSSFGGELFF. Here the CDR3 DNA reads TGCGCCAGCAGCTCTTCCTTCGGCGGGGAGCTGTTTTTT.

This clonotype was seen ten or more times. V usage is TRBV12-3 or TRBV12-4 and J usage is TRBJ1-6, with 8 bases identical to TRBD1. J lost 11 bases, V lost 6 bases, and 6 bases had no gene match. The CDR3 contains 13 residues. The CDR3 loop is CASRRQGTAPLHF. CDR3 in DNA: TGTGCCAGCAGACGACAGGGGACGGCACCCCTCCACTTT.

The V and J genes are TRBV9 and TRBJ2-5, with D unresolved. The V gene's germline CDR1 is SGDLS and CDR2 YYNGEE. The V gene lost 0 bases and the J gene lost 4 bases, with 7 bases spanning the gap. The CDR3 runs 13 residues. Here the CDR3 DNA reads TGTGCCAGCAGCGTAGAAGAGAGAGAGACCCAGTACTTC. It is translated as CASSVEERETQYF.

V usage is TRBV7-9 and J usage is TRBJ2-7, with unresolved D. Germline assignment: CDR1 SEHNR and CDR2 FQNEAQ (reference sequence). This CDR3 spans 13 amino acids. V was cut by 2 bases and J by 5 bases, with 10 bases left in between. The CDR3 nucleotides read TGTGCCAGCAGCTTAACCCACCAGGACGAGCAGTACTTC. The encoded protein is CASSLTHQDEQYF.

The rearrangement uses TRBV2 and TRBJ1-3; D is unclear. Germline V CDR1 and CDR2: SNHLY, FYNNEI. Trimming removed 3 bases at V and 2 bases at J, with 14 bases between. The CDR3 has 16 residues. CDR3 region: CASSEVGSPTGNTIYF. The CDR3 coding sequence is TGTGCCAGCAGTGAGGTCGGGTCGCCGACTGGAAACACCATATATTTT.

This chain uses TRBV5-6 with TRBJ2-7; TRBD1 or TRBD2 may be the D gene (5 bases each). The V end lost 4 bases, the J end lost 2 bases, and 10 bases lay between the germline ends. The CDR3 runs 13 residues. Germline lookup yields CDR1 SGHDT and CDR2 YYEEEE. The CDR3 spells CASSRGEAYEQYF. DNA for the CDR3: TGTGCCAGCAGCCGAGGGGAAGCCTACGAGCAGTACTTC. Together with reference TRBV5-6 and TRBJ2-7, the CDR3 gives the full variable domain: DAGVTQSPTHLIKTRGQQVTLRCSPKSGHDTVSWYQQALGQGPQFIFQYYEEEERQRGNFPDRFSGHQFPNYSSELNVNALLLGDSALYLCASSRGEAYEQYFGPGTRLTVT.

The rearrangement joins TRBV20-1 to TRBJ2-2; 10 nucleotides match TRBD1. There are 15 residues in the CDR3. Germline V lookup: CDR1 DFQATT, CDR2 SNEGSKA (reference sequence). V dropped 1 base and J dropped 7; count of bases not matched to a gene: 6. This CDR3 is CSARVGTGDIGELFF. Written as DNA, the CDR3 is TGCAGTGCTAGAGTAGGGACAGGGGACATCGGGGAGCTGTTTTTT.

This clonotype was recorded at least ten times. The CDR3 DNA sequence: TGTGCCAGCAGTTACTCACGTTGGCAGATCCAAGAGACCCAGTACTTC. This encodes CASSYSRWQIQETQYF. The J gene is TRBJ2-5, the V gene TRBV6-5; D gene ambiguous. Trimming cost V 0 bases and J 1 base, with 12 bases left between them. Germline V gives CDR1 MNHEY, CDR2 SVGAGI. The CDR3 loop spans 16 amino acids.